The T cell receptor beta chain under discussion was sequenced for a study of T cell responses to AZD1222 COVID-19 vaccine. Study-wide points: Along spike, vaccine-associated CD4 TCRs were found throughout, with dominance at 160-218 and 743-854. Unmutated variant regions reportedly attract nearly half of all spike-specific TCRs.

The method was immunoSEQ multiplex PCR; TCRdb's version includes in-frame clones alone and lacks a portion of them. The table has roughly 180,000 clones, approximately 95% seen once; the top ten hold under 1.1%. The CDR3 contains 14 residues. CDR1 and CDR2 from the germline V gene are SGHNT and YYREEE (reference sequence). Trimming cost V 4 bases and J 3 bases, with 13 bases left between them. About this clone itself: Its antigen is unidentified.

This receptor was identified in an adult who received the MenACWY meningococcal vaccine as a control. The sequences come from peripheral blood, collected 28 days after the second dose of the MenACWY control vaccine. This chain connects TRBV5-4 to TRBJ2-5; no definite D call. CDR3 sequence (DNA): TGTGCCAGCAGCGCCGGACCCGATGAAGAGACCCAGTACTTC. As protein: CASSAGPDEETQYF.